This T cell receptor (beta chain) was observed in a study of beta chain features in type 1 diabetes. Looked up from germline, CDR1 is SGHTA and CDR2 is FQGNSA. This CDR3 contains 11 residues. V shed 3 bases and J shed 1 base, with 0 bases lying between them. As every portion of the isolated RNA was reverse transcribed, the sequencing read expressed TCRB transcripts. Clones were read by immunoSEQ multiplex PCR, and TCRdb kept only the in-frame ones, dropping some. This table has about 930,000 clones, roughly a sixth appearing once. This clone was seen more than once but under ten times. Other DNA sequences of this sample code for an identical CDR3.

The sample taken for sequencing was naive CD4+ T cells from blood. The origin of this receptor is a woman in her late teens or twenties in good health. This chain uses TRBV7-2 with TRBJ1-1; D is undetermined. The DNA of the CDR3 is TGTGCCAGCAGCTTGAACACTGAAGCTTTCTTT. Encoded protein: CASSLNTEAFF. Variable domain in full (rest from reference TRBV7-2 and TRBJ1-1): GAGVSQSPSNKVTEKGKDVELRCDPISGHTALYWYRQSLGQGLEFLIYFQGNSAPDKSGLPSDRFSAERTGGSVSTLTIQRTQQEDSAVYLCASSLNTEAFFGQGTRLTVV.